Each of the 23 T cell receptor beta chains below was sequenced from the same sample in a study of cytomegalovirus exposure and HLA in healthy donors. Vbeta (60) and Jbeta (13) primers were used in the PCR. Assay used: immunoSEQ multiplex PCR; TCRdb lists only in-frame clones, some missing. The data hold roughly 120,000 clones, with about four fifths observed a single time. Material for sequencing was PBMCs. The source of these receptors is a woman aged 25 to 39 in good health and CMV-seronegative.

The rearrangement uses TRBV27 and TRBJ2-5; 7 bases match TRBD1. Looked up from germline, CDR1 is MNHEY and CDR2 is SMNVEV (reference sequence). The trim removed 8 bases at V and 5 bases at J, leaving 20 bases unmatched. There are 17 residues in the CDR3. The CDR3 sequence: CASWDSSGGLLGETQYF. The CDR3 coding sequence is TGTGCCAGCTGGGACAGCTCGGGCGGTTTGTTGGGGGAGACCCAGTACTTC.

This clone was counted between two and nine times. The chain has TRBV7-8 and TRBJ2-1; TRBD2 agrees at 9 bases. CDR1 is SGHVS and CDR2 is FQNEAQ in the germline V gene. The CDR3 spans 17 residues. V gave up 6 bases and J gave up 4 bases; unmatched junction bases: 13. The DNA for the CDR3 is TGTGCCAGCAGTTCCGCGGGTAGCGGGAGTCCTTACAATGAGCAGTTCTTC. It codes for CASSSAGSGSPYNEQFF.

J is TRBJ1-1 and V is TRBV28; 7 nucleotides align to TRBD1. CDR3 length equals 17 residues. Unmatched junction bases numbered 15, after V lost 6 bases and J lost 2 bases. Per germline, CDR1 MDHEN and CDR2 SYDVKM. This chain's CDR3 is CASRVRWTTGSNTEAFF. Here the CDR3 DNA reads TGTGCCAGCAGGGTAAGGTGGACGACAGGGTCTAACACTGAAGCTTTCTTT. Combining the CDR3 with reference TRBV28 and TRBJ1-1 gives the whole variable domain DVKVTQSSRYLVKRTGEKVFLECVQDMDHENMFWYRQDPGLGLRLIYFSYDVKMKEKGDIPEGYSVSREKKERFSLILESASTNQTSMYLCASRVRWTTGSNTEAFFGQGTRLTVV.

The chain employs TRBV9 and TRBJ2-7; D not resolved. Germline assignment: CDR1 SGDLS and CDR2 YYNGEE. Trimming cost V 0 bases and J 0 bases, with 10 bases left between them. The CDR3 consists of 15 residues. The CDR3, as DNA: TGTGCCAGCAGCGTAGATCTCGGGTTCTCCTACGAGCAGTACTTC. It translates to CASSVDLGFSYEQYF.

V is TRBV4-3 and J is TRBJ2-7; D perhaps matches TRBD1 (6 bases). This CDR3 has 14 amino acids. The germline V and J ends were trimmed by 3 bases and 1 base, with 10 bases remaining between them. CDR1 and CDR2 from the germline V gene are LGHNA and YSLEER. CDR3 amino acids: CASSQGHYSYEQYF. In DNA, the CDR3 is TGCGCCAGCAGCCAGGGACATTATTCCTACGAGCAGTACTTC.

This chain connects TRBV7-2 to TRBJ2-7, with 12 bases identical to TRBD2. This CDR3 has 16 residues. Germline V gene sequence: CDR1 SGHTA, CDR2 FQGNSA. J gave up 3 bases and V 0 bases, and 3 bases lay outside the gene matches. The DNA for the CDR3 is TGTGCCAGCAGCTTAGCCGCGACTAGCGGGAGCTACGAGCAGTACTTC. Its translation: CASSLAATSGSYEQYF.

The rearrangement uses TRBV19 and TRBJ2-1; tentatively, D is TRBD2 (5 bases). CDR3 length: 15 amino acids. The V and J ends lost 0 bases and 6 bases respectively, with 12 bases between them. Per germline, CDR1 LNHDA and CDR2 SQIVND (reference sequence). The CDR3 is CASSIDGRGGNEQFF. CDR3 nucleotide sequence: TGTGCCAGTAGTATAGACGGACGAGGAGGCAATGAGCAGTTCTTC. Looking up the rest from reference TRBV19 and TRBJ2-1 gives the full variable domain: DGGITQSPKYLFRKEGQNVTLSCEQNLNHDAMYWYRQDPGQGLRLIYYSQIVNDFQKGDIAEGYSVSREKKESFPLTVTSAQKNPTAFYLCASSIDGRGGNEQFFGPGTRLTVL.

This clone was found a few times. The V gene is TRBV2, the J gene TRBJ2-5, with 9 bases lining up with TRBD2. The J call may not be correct, given that the DNA end is closer to TRBJ2-7. Per germline, CDR1 SNHLY and CDR2 FYNNEI. This CDR3 has 15 residues. As DNA, the CDR3 is TGTGCCAGCAGTGGGTTAGAGCGGGAGGTCAACGAGCAGTACTTC. This gives the protein CASSGLEREVNEQYF.

The rearrangement links TRBV6-1 to TRBJ2-1, with 8 nucleotides matching TRBD1. The CDR3 loop spans 14 amino acids. Trimming cost V 2 bases and J 7 bases; bases outside gene matches: 4. The V gene's germline CDR1 is MNHNS and CDR2 SASEGT. This CDR3 reads CASSEPRTGNEQFF. CDR3 in DNA: TGTGCCAGCAGTGAACCACGGACAGGGAATGAGCAGTTCTTC.

The gene calls are TRBV9 and TRBJ2-3, with D tentatively TRBD2 (5 bases). V was pared by 1 base and J by 1 base, with 13 bases between. Germline CDR1 reads SGDLS; CDR2 reads YYNGEE. The CDR3 runs 16 residues. The CDR3 protein is CASSVLSAEGTDTQYF. The CDR3 DNA sequence: TGTGCCAGCAGCGTATTGAGCGCGGAGGGCACAGATACGCAGTATTTT.

The chain couples TRBV2 to TRBJ1-1; 8 bases are a match to TRBD1. Germline V lookup: CDR1 SNHLY, CDR2 FYNNEI. The CDR3 has 15 residues. The junction had 3 bases not matched to a gene; V was cut back by 3 bases and J by 0 bases. CDR3 sequence reads: CASSDGTGMNTEAFF. The CDR3 DNA is TGTGCCAGCAGTGATGGGACAGGAATGAACACTGAAGCTTTCTTT.

The J gene is TRBJ2-1, the V gene TRBV5-6; 8 bases line up with TRBD2. J was trimmed by 4 bases and V by 0 bases; bases with no gene match: 0. Germline V gene lookup returns CDR1 SGHDT and CDR2 YYEEEE. The CDR3 loop spans 14 amino acids. CDR3 sequence (DNA): TGTGCCAGCAGCTTGGGACTAGCGTACAATGAGCAGTTCTTC. This codes for CASSLGLAYNEQFF.

The genes are TRBV7-8 and TRBJ2-3, with D tentatively TRBD2 (6 bases). The V end lost 4 bases, the J end lost 5 bases, and 10 bases lay between the germline ends. CDR1 SGHVS and CDR2 FQNEAQ come from the germline V gene. The length of the CDR3 is 13 residues. The CDR3 nucleotides read TGTGCCAGCAGCTCCGCGGGACTAGATACGCAGTATTTT. It translates to CASSSAGLDTQYF.

CDR3 in DNA: TGTGCCAGCAGCTTAAGGCCCAGGGATACGCAGTATTTT. Translation: CASSLRPRDTQYF. This chain links TRBV11-3 with TRBJ2-3; no clear D gene. Trimming removed 2 bases at V and 6 bases at J, with 9 bases between. The CDR3 has 13 residues. Germline CDR1 is SGHNT and CDR2 is YENEEA.

This sequence joins TRBV15 and TRBJ1-5; a possible D gene is TRBD1 (5 bases). From germline, CDR1 is LNHNV and CDR2 YYDKDF (reference sequence). Trimming stripped 4 bases from V and 3 bases from J, with 10 bases between. CDR3 length: 14 residues. The CDR3 bases are TGTGCCACCAGCACGGGCAGGGCCAATCAGCCCCAGCATTTT. Its protein is CATSTGRANQPQHF.

The chain's CDR3 is CASTTPNTGELFF. The CDR3 nucleotides read TGTGCCAGCACAACACCGAACACCGGGGAGCTGTTTTTT. The chain employs TRBV6-5 and TRBJ2-2; D uncertain. Germline assignment: CDR1 MNHEY and CDR2 SVGAGI. This CDR3 region has 13 residues. V shed 7 bases and J shed 0 bases, with 6 bases lying between them.

The chain joins TRBV2 to TRBJ2-7; 7 positions agree with TRBD1. The trim removed 8 bases at V and 1 base at J, leaving 2 bases unmatched. Germline V gives CDR1 SNHLY, CDR2 FYNNEI. The CDR3 has 12 amino acids. CDR3 sequence (DNA): TGTGCCAGCGGGACAGTGTCCTACGAGCAGTACTTC. This gives the protein CASGTVSYEQYF. The full variable domain, completed using reference TRBV2 and TRBJ2-7, is EPEVTQTPSHQVTQMGQEVILRCVPISNHLYFYWYRQILGQKVEFLVSFYNNEISEKSEIFDDQFSVERPDGSNFTLKIRSTKLEDSAMYFCASGTVSYEQYFGPGTRLTVT.

V usage is TRBV5-1 and J usage is TRBJ2-3, with 14 bases matching TRBD2. The CDR3 covers 17 residues. Germline values: CDR1 SGHRS, CDR2 YFSETQ. V was pared by 4 bases and J by 4 bases, with 8 bases of the junction left unmatched. The CDR3 sequence: CASSTGLAGVVSDTQYF. The CDR3 coding sequence is TGCGCCAGCAGCACGGGACTAGCGGGAGTGGTTTCAGATACGCAGTATTTT.

This chain uses TRBV30 with TRBJ2-3; the match to TRBD2 covers 9 bases. The V segment lost 3 bases and the J segment 9 bases; nucleotides outside the gene matches: 13. Germline V gene lookup returns CDR1 GTSNPN and CDR2 SVGIG (reference sequence). The CDR3 runs 15 residues. The CDR3 coding sequence is TGTGCCTGGAGGCTAGCGGGACTCGATGTCAGGACGCAGTATTTT. Translation: CAWRLAGLDVRTQYF.

The chain carries TRBV19 and TRBJ1-4; D gene unclear. Trimming left V 4 bases short and J 2 bases short, with 17 bases between. This CDR3 spans 17 amino acids. The germline gives CDR1 LNHDA, CDR2 SQIVND (reference sequence). The CDR3 region is CASSRSHIGSTNEKLFF. Written as DNA, the CDR3 is TGTGCCAGTAGTAGATCTCATATCGGTTCCACTAATGAAAAACTGTTTTTT. Full variable domain (remainder filled in from reference TRBV19 and TRBJ1-4): DGGITQSPKYLFRKEGQNVTLSCEQNLNHDAMYWYRQDPGQGLRLIYYSQIVNDFQKGDIAEGYSVSREKKESFPLTVTSAQKNPTAFYLCASSRSHIGSTNEKLFFGSGTQLSVL.

The rearrangement joins TRBV5-6 to TRBJ1-5; D unresolved. The germline V gene encodes CDR1 SGHDT and CDR2 YYEEEE. CDR3 length: 14 residues. The germline V and J ends were trimmed by 0 bases and 0 bases, with 4 bases remaining between them. The CDR3 region is CASSLASSNQPQHF. The CDR3 DNA sequence: TGTGCCAGCAGCTTGGCCAGTAGCAATCAGCCCCAGCATTTT.

The rearrangement links TRBV7-9 to TRBJ2-7; D ambiguous. Per germline, CDR1 SEHNR and CDR2 FQNEAQ (reference sequence). V shed 5 bases and J shed 9 bases, with 17 bases lying between them. The CDR3 runs 13 residues. The CDR3 region is CASSPALGGGQYF. CDR3 bases: TGTGCCAGCAGCCCAGCGTTAGGCGGTGGGCAGTACTTC. Full variable domain (missing parts from reference TRBV7-9 and TRBJ2-7): DTGVSQNPRHKITKRGQNVTFRCDPISEHNRLYWYRQTLGQGPEFLTYFQNEAQLEKSRLLSDRFSAERPKGSFSTLEIQRTEQGDSAMYLCASSPALGGGQYFGPGTRLTVT.

CDR3 region: CASSSRGGIEKLFF. In DNA form, the CDR3 reads TGCGCCAGCAGCTCCAGGGGTGGTATCGAAAAACTGTTTTTT. This chain uses TRBV5-1 with TRBJ1-4, with a tentative D call TRBD1 (6 bases). The CDR3 sequence is 14 residues long. Germline CDR1 SGHRS, CDR2 YFSETQ. V lost 3 bases and J 8 bases, leaving 14 bases between the germline ends.